The 19 T cell receptor beta chains presented below share a single source sample, sequenced in a study of T-cell reconstitution after alpha-beta-depleted transplantation in children. TCRbeta library construction was performed incorporating unique molecular identifiers. One entry per CDR3 protein, called by TCRdb with MiXCR from the PCR reads. The sample includes some 530,000 distinct CDR3 sequences, about 12% of them seen just once. Sequencing used PBMCs from the stem cell graft donor, obtained from the stem cell graft. These TCRs come from a human donor who donated a stem cell graft to a child with combined immunodeficiency.

This clonotype was recorded at least ten times. V usage is TRBV29-1 and J usage is TRBJ2-7; 9 positions agree with TRBD1. V gave up 5 bases and J gave up 4 bases; unmatched junction bases: 15. The CDR3 totals 16 residues. CDR1 is SQVTM, CDR2 ANQGSEA, per germline. This chain's CDR3 is CSVWGRTGVGLYEQYF. The CDR3 DNA is TGCAGCGTTTGGGGCAGGACAGGGGTCGGTCTTTACGAGCAGTACTTC.

A few counts support this clonotype. This rearrangement joins TRBV20-1 to TRBJ2-3; TRBD1 is a possible D gene (6 bases). V lost 6 bases and J 0 bases, leaving 16 bases between the germline ends. Germline CDR1 is DFQATT and CDR2 is SNEGSKA (reference sequence). This CDR3 is built from 15 residues. The CDR3: CSATRGDTSTDTQYF. CDR3 DNA sequence: TGCAGTGCCACCAGGGGAGATACGAGCACAGATACGCAGTATTTT.

This clonotype showed up just a few times. The rearrangement uses TRBV2 and TRBJ1-5; 7 positions match TRBD1. The CDR3 sequence is 13 residues long. Germline V lookup: CDR1 SNHLY, CDR2 FYNNEI. V lost 3 bases to trimming and J lost 5 bases; unmatched junction nucleotides: 1. DNA of the CDR3: TGTGCCAGCAGTGAGGACAGGCATCAGCCCCAGCATTTT. Residues: CASSEDRHQPQHF.

The sample holds a few counts of this clonotype. J is TRBJ2-3 and V is TRBV5-1; no definite D call. The CDR3 totals 16 residues. Trimming left V 1 base short and J 0 bases short, with 12 bases between. Germline V gene sequence: CDR1 SGHRS, CDR2 YFSETQ. CDR3 amino acids: CASSLLGVPSTDTQYF. CDR3 DNA: TGCGCCAGCAGCTTGCTTGGCGTCCCTAGCACAGATACGCAGTATTTT.

J is TRBJ2-5 and V is TRBV7-2; perhaps TRBD2 as D (6 bases). Germline-derived CDR1 and CDR2 are SGHTA and FQGNSA. Trimming shortened V by 5 bases and J by 2 bases, and 15 bases separated the two germline ends. The CDR3 extends over 15 amino acids. The CDR3 is CASSPIADVQETQYF. CDR3 DNA sequence: TGTGCCAGCAGCCCTATAGCGGATGTACAAGAGACCCAGTACTTC.

This clonotype has a handful of counts. V gene TRBV12-3 or TRBV12-4 combines with J gene TRBJ2-7, with a weak D call TRBD2 (6 bases). The CDR3 loop spans 16 amino acids. Trimming cost V 6 bases and J 3 bases, with 21 bases left between them. The CDR3 DNA follows: TGTGCCAGCAGCTCACGACTAGAAGATGGGAGCTACGAGCAGTACTTC. Translating it yields CASSSRLEDGSYEQYF.

The chain has TRBV12-3 or TRBV12-4 and TRBJ1-4, with D perhaps TRBD1 (5 bases). Trimming pared 7 bases from V and 4 bases from J, leaving 13 bases between. The CDR3 totals 14 residues. As DNA, the CDR3 is TGTGCCAGCAACTCCGGGACGGTTAATGAAAAACTGTTTTTT. It yields the protein CASNSGTVNEKLFF.

The chain has TRBV7-9 and TRBJ2-1; TRBD2 agrees at 7 bases. J lost 6 bases, V lost 0 bases, and 8 bases had no gene match. The V gene's germline CDR1 is SEHNR and CDR2 FQNEAQ (reference sequence). This CDR3 spans 16 amino acids. CDR3 residues: CASSLAPARERNEQFF. The CDR3 DNA is TGTGCCAGCAGCTTAGCCCCGGCGCGGGAGCGCAATGAGCAGTTCTTC. Combining the CDR3 with reference TRBV7-9 and TRBJ2-1 gives the whole variable domain DTGVSQNPRHKITKRGQNVTFRCDPISEHNRLYWYRQTLGQGPEFLTYFQNEAQLEKSRLLSDRFSAERPKGSFSTLEIQRTEQGDSAMYLCASSLAPARERNEQFFGPGTRLTVL.

The V and J genes are TRBV19 and TRBJ2-5; 7 bases align to TRBD2. Germline V CDR1 and CDR2: LNHDA, SQIVND (reference sequence). This CDR3 is built from 11 residues. V shed 11 bases and J 2 bases; nucleotides not matched to a gene: 2. The CDR3 loop is CAVAGQETQYF. DNA for the CDR3: TGTGCCGTAGCGGGTCAAGAGACCCAGTACTTC.

This clonotype came up a few times. The J gene is TRBJ2-2, the V gene TRBV12-3 or TRBV12-4; tentatively, D is TRBD2 (5 bases). This CDR3 is 16 amino acids long. V gave up 5 bases and J gave up 3 bases, with 16 bases separating them. The chain's CDR3 is CASSGPRGRHTGELFF. CDR3 coding DNA: TGTGCCAGCAGTGGGCCCAGAGGGCGACACACCGGGGAGCTGTTTTTT.

V is TRBV4-3 and J is TRBJ1-2; no clear D. The V gene lost 0 bases and the J gene lost 8 bases, with 16 bases spanning the gap. This CDR3 has 15 amino acids. Germline assignment: CDR1 LGHNA and CDR2 YSLEER. The CDR3 DNA sequence: TGCGCCAGCAGCCAAGATACCAACGGGTATTGGGGCTACACCTTC. Translated: CASSQDTNGYWGYTF.

The chain recombines TRBV12-3 or TRBV12-4 with TRBJ2-7, with D perhaps matching TRBD2 (6 bases). Trimming took 5 bases from V and 3 from J, leaving 20 bases between them. This CDR3 has 16 amino acids. CDR3 protein: CASSGNLGQGLYEQYF. CDR3 coding DNA: TGTGCCAGCAGTGGGAATTTGGGGCAGGGACTCTACGAGCAGTACTTC.

This clonotype was observed a handful of times. The chain is built from TRBV12-3 or TRBV12-4 and TRBJ2-7; TRBD2 might be the D (5 bases). The CDR3 runs 13 residues. Trimming pared 9 bases from V and 5 bases from J, leaving 17 bases between. CDR3 loop: CASGEAPGDEQYF. Written as DNA, the CDR3 is TGTGCCAGTGGTGAAGCCCCCGGGGACGAGCAGTACTTC.

The rearrangement uses TRBV12-3 or TRBV12-4 and TRBJ2-7; D is perhaps TRBD2 (6 bases). This CDR3 comprises 18 residues. V lost 5 bases to trimming and J lost 2 bases, with 25 bases between them. CDR3 DNA: TGTGCCAGCAGTCCTTATTCCTTCAGCGGGCGGATAACCTACGAGCAGTACTTC. Translated: CASSPYSFSGRITYEQYF.

This chain joins TRBV5-5 and TRBJ2-1; TRBD2 is a possible D gene (6 bases). This CDR3 is 15 amino acids long. CDR1 and CDR2 from the germline V gene are SGHKS and YYEKEE (reference sequence). Between the trimmed V and J ends, which lost 4 bases and 0 bases, there was a span of 11 bases. CDR3 amino acids: CASSPGDFSYNEQFF. CDR3 nucleotide sequence: TGTGCCAGCAGCCCTGGGGACTTCTCCTACAATGAGCAGTTCTTC.

This clonotype was seen only a few times. The CDR3 protein is CASSLAPADTGELFF. The CDR3, as DNA: TGTGCCAGCAGCTTAGCGCCCGCGGACACCGGGGAGCTGTTTTTT. The chain uses TRBV7-2 and TRBJ2-2; no reliable D call. The CDR3 runs to 15 residues. The V and J ends lost 0 bases and 3 bases respectively, with 8 bases between them. The germline gives CDR1 SGHTA, CDR2 FQGNSA.

The table lists this clonotype with a few counts. This rearrangement joins TRBV12-3 or TRBV12-4 to TRBJ2-6; 9 nucleotides agree with TRBD2. The CDR3 is made up of 19 amino acids. J lost 1 base, V lost 1 base, and 8 bases had no gene match. In nucleotides, the CDR3 is TGTGCCAGCAGTTTAGTTCTAGCGGGATTACTGTCTGGGGCCAACGTCCTGACTTTC. Translating it yields CASSLVLAGLLSGANVLTF.

This clonotype has at least ten counts. For the CDR3, the DNA is TGTGCCATCAGAGGGACAGGGGATGAGACTGAAGCTTTCTTT. Residues: CAIRGTGDETEAFF. The chain is built from TRBV10-3 and TRBJ1-1; TRBD1 agrees at 10 bases. V shed 6 bases, J shed 5 bases, and the junction held 6 bases outside the gene matches. The CDR3 runs 14 residues. The germline gives CDR1 ENHRY, CDR2 SYGVKD.

The chain links TRBV9 to TRBJ2-1; the D gene is possibly TRBD1 (6 bases). V was shortened by 2 bases and J by 2 bases, with 14 bases between the two germline ends. Germline CDR1 and CDR2: SGDLS and YYNGEE. The CDR3 loop spans 16 amino acids. DNA for the CDR3: TGTGCCAGCAGCGTCGAGGGCAGGGGACCCTACAATGAGCAGTTCTTC. This encodes CASSVEGRGPYNEQFF.